The 24 T cell receptor beta chains below all came from one sample that was sequenced in a study of CD8 T cells in Susac syndrome. After extraction with the RNeasy kit, 0.5 to 1 ug of the RNA was reverse transcribed using random hexamers. TCRdb re-analysed the immunoSEQ multiplex PCR reads in MiXCR, keeping a single row per CDR3 protein. This table holds some 100,000 distinct CDR3 sequences, nearly 95% found once. Sequencing input: CD4+ T cells from PBMCs. All receptors derive from a human donor in good health.

The count of this clonotype is one. The chain's CDR3 is CASSRVGETQYF. The DNA for the CDR3 is TGTGCCAGCTCGCGGGTCGGGGAGACCCAGTACTTC. This chain joins TRBV6-2 or TRBV6-3 and TRBJ2-5; D is perhaps TRBD2 (5 bases). Germline-derived CDR1 and CDR2 are MNHEY and SVGEGT. The V end was cut by 8 bases, the J end by 5 bases, with 12 bases between. The CDR3 is 12 residues long.

The V gene is TRBV6-2 or TRBV6-3, the J gene TRBJ1-5; possibly TRBD1 for D (5 bases). This CDR3 has 14 residues. Germline-derived CDR1 and CDR2 are MNHEY and SVGEGT. V was clipped by 2 bases and J by 5 bases, with 10 bases between them. In nucleotides, the CDR3 is TGTGCCAGCAGTTACCAAGACAGCTATCAGCCCCAGCATTTT. Translating it yields CASSYQDSYQPQHF.

J is TRBJ2-1 and V is TRBV30; TRBD2 matches 14 bases. The CDR3 is 14 amino acids. Germline CDR1 and CDR2: GTSNPN and SVGIG (reference sequence). J was trimmed by 6 bases and V by 5 bases; bases with no gene match: 3. CDR3 region: CAWETSGRANEQFF. The CDR3 bases are TGTGCCTGGGAGACTAGCGGGAGGGCCAATGAGCAGTTCTTC.

This clonotype was observed a handful of times. This sequence joins TRBV12-3 or TRBV12-4 and TRBJ1-5; D gene unclear. This CDR3 contains 13 residues. With 1 base removed from V and 4 bases from J, the gap between germline ends came to 5 bases. DNA for the CDR3: TGTGCCAGCAGTTTAGGACAAAATCAGCCCCAGCATTTT. Its translation: CASSLGQNQPQHF.

The V gene is TRBV20-1, the J gene TRBJ2-1; TRBD2 matches 11 bases. In germline, CDR1 is DFQATT, CDR2 SNEGSKA (reference sequence). V was clipped by 3 bases and J by 5 bases; unmatched bases: 9. The CDR3 covers 16 residues. The CDR3 DNA reads as TGCAGTGCTAGCCCTTATACTAGCGGGGGAGACAATGAGCAGTTCTTC. Amino acid sequence: CSASPYTSGGDNEQFF.

The rearrangement joins TRBV20-1 to TRBJ1-6, with 8 bases that match TRBD1. The CDR3 consists of 17 residues. Germline CDR1 reads DFQATT; CDR2 reads SNEGSKA (reference sequence). Trimming took 1 base from V and 7 from J; bases not matched to a gene: 12. The CDR3, as DNA: TGCAGTGCTAGAGGGAACCAGGGGGCGATTGGGAATTCACCCCTCCACTTT. It codes for CSARGNQGAIGNSPLHF.

The chain uses TRBV5-4 and TRBJ2-3; 11 bases agree with TRBD1. This CDR3 spans 16 amino acids. Per the germline V gene, CDR1 is SGHNT and CDR2 is YYREEE (reference sequence). V lost 4 bases and J lost 4; bases outside the gene matches: 8. CDR3 region: CASSLARGQGADTQYF. CDR3 nucleotide sequence: TGTGCCAGCAGCCTAGCCAGGGGACAGGGGGCAGATACGCAGTATTTT.

The sample holds one count of this clonotype. This rearrangement joins TRBV29-1 to TRBJ1-3, with D uncertain. Germline V gene lookup returns CDR1 SQVTM and CDR2 ANQGSEA. V lost 6 bases, J lost 2 bases, and 8 bases lay in between. This CDR3 has 12 residues. CDR3 nucleotide sequence: TGCAGCGTGAGGGTTACTGGAAACACCATATATTTT. Translation: CSVRVTGNTIYF.

This rearrangement joins TRBV29-1 to TRBJ2-1; no firm D call. This CDR3 comprises 14 residues. V was clipped by 3 bases and J by 0 bases, with 9 bases between them. Germline CDR1 SQVTM, CDR2 ANQGSEA. The CDR3, as DNA: TGCAGCGTTGATCGGCAGAGCTCCTACAATGAGCAGTTCTTC. It yields the protein CSVDRQSSYNEQFF.

This chain's CDR3 is CASSQGQATALNTEAFF. For the CDR3, the DNA is TGTGCCAGCAGTCAAGGACAGGCCACAGCTTTGAACACTGAAGCTTTCTTT. The chain uses TRBV7-2 and TRBJ1-1; 7 bases agree with TRBD1. The length of the CDR3 is 17 residues. The germline CDR1 and CDR2 sequences are SGHTA and FQGNSA. J gave up 0 bases and V 6 bases, and 13 bases lay outside the gene matches.

The CDR3 DNA reads as TGTGCCAGCAGCCCCCTGACAGGGACTCCGGAGACCCAGTACTTC. Amino acids: CASSPLTGTPETQYF. V gene TRBV7-3 combines with J gene TRBJ2-5; possible D gene TRBD1, 7 bases. This CDR3 is 15 amino acids long. Germline V gene data show CDR1 as SGHTA and CDR2 as FQGTGA. Trimming shortened V by 5 bases and J by 5 bases, and 18 bases separated the two germline ends.

This clonotype appeared once. The chain employs TRBV24-1 and TRBJ2-3, with 13 positions matching TRBD2. Germline CDR1 reads KGHDR; CDR2 reads SFDVKD. The CDR3 has 15 amino acids. V lost 7 bases and J lost 7; bases outside the gene matches: 7. The chain's CDR3 is CATSEGLAGVNTQYF. The CDR3 bases are TGTGCCACCAGCGAAGGACTAGCGGGGGTCAATACGCAGTATTTT.

This clonotype was seen just once. The chain employs TRBV7-3 and TRBJ2-2, with 7 bases fitting TRBD2. The V segment lost 1 base and the J segment 6 bases; nucleotides outside the gene matches: 14. CDR3 length equals 18 residues. Germline CDR1 is SGHTA and CDR2 is FQGTGA. Here the CDR3 DNA reads TGTGCCAGCAGCTTAAATTCCGAGTTGGCAGGGAGGGCCGGGGAGCTGTTTTTT. Its protein product is CASSLNSELAGRAGELFF.

This clonotype has only a few counts. This chain uses TRBV7-9 with TRBJ1-2; TRBD1 is a possible D gene (5 bases). CDR1 is SEHNR and CDR2 is FQNEAQ in the germline V gene (reference sequence). Trimming shortened V by 5 bases and J by 3 bases, and 19 bases separated the two germline ends. The CDR3 consists of 16 residues. CDR3 region: CASSPPPGRAYYGYTF. DNA of the CDR3: TGTGCCAGCAGCCCCCCCCCGGGACGGGCTTACTATGGCTACACCTTC.

J is TRBJ1-2 and V is TRBV27, with D hard to call. CDR3 length: 11 residues. CDR1 is MNHEY, CDR2 SMNVEV, per germline (reference sequence). V shed 8 bases and J shed 2 bases, with 6 bases lying between them. CDR3 protein: CASGSNYGYTF. Here the CDR3 DNA reads TGTGCCAGCGGCTCGAACTATGGCTACACCTTC.

This clonotype was counted a single time. The chain employs TRBV19 and TRBJ2-5, with D possibly TRBD2 on 6 matching bases. V was clipped by 0 bases and J by 5 bases, with 13 bases between them. This CDR3 has 15 residues. CDR1 and CDR2 from the germline V gene are LNHDA and SQIVND (reference sequence). The CDR3 region is CASSIDHRTIETQYF. CDR3 sequence (DNA): TGTGCCAGTAGTATAGACCATCGGACTATTGAGACCCAGTACTTC.

Only a few counts were recorded for this clonotype. The chain couples TRBV7-9 to TRBJ2-5; the D is unclear. Trimming stripped 6 bases from V and 5 bases from J, with 13 bases between. CDR1 is SEHNR, CDR2 FQNEAQ, per germline (reference sequence). CDR3 length equals 13 residues. This chain's CDR3 is CASRKPIGETQYF. The CDR3 region has the DNA TGTGCCAGCAGAAAACCGATTGGGGAGACCCAGTACTTC.

The chain joins TRBV9 to TRBJ1-4, with 9 nucleotides matching TRBD1. Germline V gene sequence: CDR1 SGDLS, CDR2 YYNGEE. Trimming at V came to 2 bases and at J to 5 bases, leaving 4 bases not matched to a gene. CDR3 size: 15 residues. The CDR3 spells CASSVAGTGNEKLFF. The CDR3 DNA reads as TGTGCCAGCAGCGTGGCCGGGACAGGGAATGAAAAACTGTTTTTT.

DNA of the CDR3: TGTGCCAGCAGCCGTAGCGGGAGTGTCCCAGATACGCAGTATTTT. Translating gives CASSRSGSVPDTQYF. The chain carries TRBV2 and TRBJ2-3; 9 nucleotides line up with TRBD2. The CDR3 extends over 15 amino acids. Germline V gene sequence: CDR1 SNHLY, CDR2 FYNNEI. J gave up 4 bases and V 6 bases, and 8 bases lay outside the gene matches.

The J gene is TRBJ2-1, the V gene TRBV3-1; 8 bases map to TRBD1. CDR1 and CDR2 (germline): LGHDT, YNNKEL (reference sequence). Germline trimming cut 4 bases from V and 4 bases from J; bases unmatched to any gene: 6. The CDR3 covers 15 residues. This CDR3 reads CASSPIQGAYNEQFF. The CDR3 DNA follows: TGTGCCAGCAGCCCTATCCAGGGGGCGTACAATGAGCAGTTCTTC.

This chain links TRBV27 with TRBJ2-7, with 12 bases fitting TRBD2. The CDR3 covers 17 residues. Trimming took 7 bases from V and 2 from J; bases not matched to a gene: 12. Germline lookup yields CDR1 MNHEY and CDR2 SMNVEV (reference sequence). The CDR3 sequence is CASMPGLAGGSPYEQYF. CDR3 bases: TGTGCCAGCATGCCGGGGCTAGCGGGGGGGTCCCCCTACGAGCAGTACTTC.

V is TRBV20-1 and J is TRBJ1-5; unclear D gene. Trimming pared 7 bases from V and 5 bases from J, leaving 12 bases between. This CDR3 is 12 amino acids long. Germline V CDR1 and CDR2: DFQATT, SNEGSKA (reference sequence). CDR3 sequence reads: CSVQGPDQPQHF. In DNA form, the CDR3 reads TGCAGTGTTCAAGGCCCCGATCAGCCCCAGCATTTT.

V usage is TRBV7-2 and J usage is TRBJ1-1, with D unclear. The germline CDR1 and CDR2 sequences are SGHTA and FQGNSA. Between the trimmed V and J ends, which lost 7 bases and 2 bases, there was a span of 14 bases. This CDR3 spans 14 amino acids. CDR3 in DNA: TGTGCCAGCATCCGGGCGGCCGCAAACACTGAAGCTTTCTTT. It codes for CASIRAAANTEAFF.

The chain is built from TRBV6-5 and TRBJ2-7; weak D call: TRBD2 (6 bases). Trimming took 2 bases from V and 4 from J, leaving 9 bases between them. The CDR3 contains 13 residues. Germline loops: CDR1 MNHEY, CDR2 SVGAGI. In DNA, the CDR3 is TGTGCCAGCAGTTACCTTGGGGGGTACGAGCAGTACTTC. Its protein product is CASSYLGGYEQYF.